This T cell receptor (beta chain) was sequenced during a study of blood T cell repertoires in COVID-19. The data were produced by immunoSEQ multiplex PCR, yet TCRdb's version contains in-frame clones alone and is incomplete. The sample includes fewer than 200,000 clones, roughly 79% of them seen just once. This clone turned up a few times. This CDR3 region has 13 residues. The V end lost 6 bases, the J end lost 7 bases, and 10 bases lay between the germline ends. The TCR sequence derives from a woman older than 75 with COVID-19, enrolled during active disease. V and J are TRBV12-3 or TRBV12-4 and TRBJ1-6; D is unresolved. What was sequenced was peripheral blood. DNA of the CDR3: TGTGCCAGCAGGAACAGCAGGAATTCACCCCTCCACTTT. Encoded protein: CASRNSRNSPLHF.